This T cell receptor (beta chain) was sequenced during a study of cytomegalovirus exposure and HLA in healthy donors. Germline V gene lookup returns CDR1 MDHEN and CDR2 SYDVKM. The CDR3 is 15 residues long. The V end lost 2 bases, the J end lost 3 bases, and 11 bases lay between the germline ends. PCR amplification relied on 60 Vbeta primers (plus 13 Jbeta primers). Profiling relied on immunoSEQ multiplex PCR, and the TCRdb table lists in-frame clones only, not all of them. The table has approximately 120,000 clones, 77% seen once. This TCR was sampled from a woman aged 40 to 50 in good health and CMV-seropositive. This rearrangement joins TRBV28 to TRBJ1-5; a weak D match, TRBD1 (6 bases). Sequenced: PBMCs. CDR3 sequence (DNA): TGTGCCAGCAGTTTAACAGGGCAGTTCAATCAGCCCCAGCATTTT. Protein sequence: CASSLTGQFNQPQHF.